This T cell receptor beta chain was captured in a study of blood T cell repertoires in COVID-19. Generated by immunoSEQ multiplex PCR, the TCRdb table keeps only in-frame clones and is missing some. The sample has approximately 74,000 clones, approximately 88% seen once. Per the germline V gene, CDR1 is SGHDT and CDR2 is YYEEEE. Trimming took 0 bases from V and 2 from J, leaving 5 bases between them. CDR3 length: 13 amino acids. This clone appeared a single time. This sequence was found in a man at least 80 years old with active or convalescent COVID-19. Sequenced: peripheral blood. The chain couples TRBV5-6 to TRBJ2-5; no firm D call. The CDR3, as DNA: TGTGCCAGCAGCTTGGACAGACAAGAGACCCAGTACTTC. Its translation: CASSLDRQETQYF.